A single sample gave rise to the 21 T cell receptor beta chains below, sequenced in a study of blood T cells in healthy people across ages. Primers used in a second PCR of roughly 6 to 11 cycles were a sample-barcoded 5' primer and a J-beta primer mix. TCRdb called the 5' RACE reads again in MiXCR, with one record for every CDR3 protein. The repertoire consists of fewer than 2,000,000 distinct CDR3 sequences, with 30% to 40% occurring once and the leading ten covering 23%. The sample was blood. The source of these receptors is a human donor in good health.

The chain uses TRBV20-1 and TRBJ2-7, with D perhaps TRBD1 or TRBD2 (5 bases each). This CDR3 is 13 amino acids long. Germline CDR1 DFQATT, CDR2 SNEGSKA (reference sequence). With 6 bases removed from V and 4 bases from J, the gap between germline ends came to 16 bases. DNA of the CDR3: TGCAGTGCACTAGACAGTAAACCTTACGAGCAGTACTTC. The encoded protein is CSALDSKPYEQYF.

The chain carries TRBV6-2 or TRBV6-3 and TRBJ1-5; 7 bases agree with TRBD1. The trim removed 7 bases at V and 3 bases at J, leaving 9 bases unmatched. In germline, CDR1 is MNHEY, CDR2 SVGEGT. This CDR3 region has 15 residues. The CDR3 nucleotides read TGTGCCAGCAAGAGCGATGACAGGGACAATCAGCCCCAGCATTTT. This gives the protein CASKSDDRDNQPQHF.

V usage is TRBV4-1 and J usage is TRBJ2-7, with 9 bases that match TRBD1. This CDR3 has 16 amino acids. V was pared by 0 bases and J by 1 base, with 4 bases of the junction left unmatched. The germline CDR1 and CDR2 sequences are MGHRA and YSYEKL. The DNA for the CDR3 is TGCGCCAGCAGCCAAGATCAAGGGACAGGGTCCTACGAGCAGTACTTC. Amino acid sequence: CASSQDQGTGSYEQYF.

This clonotype came up a few times. The chain couples TRBV20-1 to TRBJ1-2, with D perhaps TRBD1 (5 bases). V gave up 6 bases and J gave up 4 bases, with 18 bases separating them. The CDR3 is 14 amino acids. CDR1 and CDR2 from the germline V gene are DFQATT and SNEGSKA (reference sequence). CDR3 protein: CSAGSGPRSYGYTF. The CDR3 DNA is TGCAGTGCAGGGTCGGGACCGCGATCCTATGGCTACACCTTC.

The chain joins TRBV5-1 to TRBJ1-2, with 7 bases matching TRBD1. This CDR3 is built from 17 residues. V shed 0 bases and J 6 bases; nucleotides not matched to a gene: 14. The V gene's germline CDR1 is SGHRS and CDR2 YFSETQ. This CDR3 is CASSLAGGTDVSHGYTF. The CDR3 DNA reads TGCGCCAGCAGCTTGGCAGGGGGGACCGACGTAAGCCATGGCTACACCTTC.

J is TRBJ2-7 and V is TRBV11-2; no firm D call. Trimming pared 5 bases from V and 2 bases from J, leaving 7 bases between. The CDR3 is 12 residues long. CDR1 and CDR2 from the germline V gene are SGHAT and FQNNGV. The CDR3, as DNA: TGTGCCAGCAGCCGGATTACCTACGAGCAGTACTTC. Its translation is CASSRITYEQYF.

This clonotype has a handful of counts. The chain joins TRBV7-2 to TRBJ2-5; 8 nucleotides match TRBD1. J lost 4 bases, V lost 8 bases, and 9 bases had no gene match. Germline loops: CDR1 SGHTA, CDR2 FQGNSA. The CDR3 contains 14 residues. The DNA for the CDR3 is TGTGCCAGCGCGCAGGGGGCGTCTAGAGAGACCCAGTACTTC. This sequence encodes CASAQGASRETQYF.

The chain recombines TRBV20-1 with TRBJ1-5; no clear D gene. This CDR3 has 13 amino acids. V was cut by 3 bases and J by 1 base, with 7 bases left in between. The germline V gene has CDR1 DFQATT and CDR2 SNEGSKA (reference sequence). In DNA form, the CDR3 reads TGCAGTGCTAGGAGGGAGAGCAATCAGCCCCAGCATTTT. Protein product: CSARRESNQPQHF.

CDR3 DNA sequence: TGTGCTAGTGTTTCCATCTACGAGCAGTACTTC. This translates into CASVSIYEQYF. This chain links TRBV12-5 with TRBJ2-5; D is ambiguous. TRBJ2-7 explains the end of the DNA better; the J call may be wrong. CDR1 is LGHNT and CDR2 is FRNRAP in the germline V gene. The CDR3 totals 11 residues.

This clonotype showed up just a few times. V is TRBV7-2 and J is TRBJ2-1, with D maybe TRBD1 (6 bases). Germline CDR1 and CDR2: SGHTA and FQGNSA. Between the trimmed V and J ends, which lost 5 bases and 1 base, there was a span of 12 bases. The CDR3 totals 15 residues. The CDR3 loop is CASSPNGQSYNEQFF. The CDR3 DNA sequence: TGTGCCAGCAGCCCAAACGGACAGTCCTACAATGAGCAGTTCTTC.

The J gene is TRBJ2-1, the V gene TRBV2; TRBD2 aligns across 10 bases. This CDR3 contains 13 residues. V lost 7 bases and J lost 6; bases outside the gene matches: 3. CDR1 and CDR2 from the germline V gene are SNHLY and FYNNEI. CDR3 loop: CASITSGVNEQFF. Here the CDR3 DNA reads TGTGCCAGCATAACTAGCGGGGTCAATGAGCAGTTCTTC.

With regard to this clonotype: One junction end does not reproduce the germline sequence, and a read error may be involved. The DNA for the CDR3 is TGTGCCAGCAGCCAAGGGCGACAGGGAATAAACTATGGCCACACCTTC. It translates to CASSQGRQGINYGHTF. J is TRBJ1-2 and V is TRBV4-2; 7 bases match TRBD1. The germline V gene encodes CDR1 LGHNA and CDR2 YNFKEQ. The CDR3 totals 16 residues.

Only one count was recorded for this clonotype. The V gene is TRBV4-1, the J gene TRBJ1-5; the match to TRBD1 covers 8 bases. After removal of 4 bases from V and 1 base from J, the junction contained 9 bases not matched to a gene. From germline, CDR1 is MGHRA and CDR2 YSYEKL. The CDR3 spans 17 residues. The CDR3 spells CASSPTGQGQSNQPQHF. CDR3 bases: TGCGCCAGCAGCCCCACAGGACAGGGTCAAAGCAATCAGCCCCAGCATTTT.

Many counts were recorded for this clonotype. CDR3 sequence: CASSQAGGYTF. CDR3 DNA: TGTGCCAGCAGCCAAGCGGGAGGCTACACCTTC. V and J are TRBV3-1 and TRBJ1-2; D is unresolved. This CDR3 comprises 11 residues. With 1 base removed from V and 8 bases from J, the gap between germline ends came to 5 bases. Germline CDR1 is LGHDT and CDR2 is YNNKEL (reference sequence).

This chain connects TRBV20-1 to TRBJ1-1; 7 nucleotides match TRBD1. V lost 5 bases and J lost 6; bases outside the gene matches: 12. The CDR3 loop spans 14 amino acids. Germline assignment: CDR1 DFQATT and CDR2 SNEGSKA (reference sequence). CDR3 sequence reads: CSAADRQGFSEAFF. CDR3 in DNA: TGCAGTGCTGCCGATCGACAGGGATTCTCTGAAGCTTTCTTT.

There are a few counts of this clonotype. The J gene is TRBJ2-1, the V gene TRBV9; 9 bases are shared with TRBD2. Germline CDR1 and CDR2: SGDLS and YYNGEE. CDR3 length equals 14 residues. V shed 2 bases, J shed 10 bases, and the junction held 7 bases outside the gene matches. The CDR3 reads CASSVLAGISEQFF. CDR3 bases: TGTGCCAGCAGCGTCCTAGCGGGGATTTCGGAGCAGTTCTTC.

The V gene is TRBV28, the J gene TRBJ1-5; D is possibly TRBD1 (5 bases). Deletions cut 5 bases from V and 4 bases from J, with 15 bases between. The length of the CDR3 is 15 residues. Per germline, CDR1 MDHEN and CDR2 SYDVKM. CDR3 DNA: TGTGCCAGCAGTCGCCCGGGGGACCCTAATCAGCCCCAGCATTTT. It yields the protein CASSRPGDPNQPQHF.

This clonotype showed up just a few times. The CDR3 sequence: CSAPLEGTDEQYF. The CDR3 nucleotides are TGCAGTGCTCCCCTTGAAGGGACTGACGAGCAGTACTTC. V gene TRBV20-1 combines with J gene TRBJ2-7; maybe TRBD2 (6 bases). CDR1 is DFQATT and CDR2 is SNEGSKA in the germline V gene (reference sequence). Trimming stripped 5 bases from V and 5 bases from J, with 16 bases between. This CDR3 is 13 amino acids long.

This clonotype was detected a few times. The V and J genes are TRBV11-1 and TRBJ1-1; D gene unclear. The germline V gene encodes CDR1 SGHAT and CDR2 FQDESV (reference sequence). Trimming shortened V by 6 bases and J by 1 base, and 9 bases separated the two germline ends. The CDR3 is 13 residues long. The CDR3 loop is CASRGRTNTEAFF. CDR3 coding DNA: TGTGCCAGCAGGGGCAGGACGAACACTGAAGCTTTCTTT.

Concerning this clonotype: Compared with germline, one end of the junction differs, possibly owing to a read error. The chain is built from TRBV5-6 and TRBJ1-1; TRBD1 matches 7 bases. The length of the CDR3 is 12 residues. CDR1 is SGHDT and CDR2 is YYEEEE in the germline V gene. CDR3 residues: CASSSGGAEAYF. The CDR3 nucleotides are TGCGCCAGCAGCTCAGGGGGGGCCGAAGCTTACTTT.

This sequence joins TRBV13 and TRBJ1-2; D not certain. CDR3 length: 14 residues. Trimming stripped 2 bases from V and 3 bases from J, with 10 bases between. The germline V gene encodes CDR1 PRHDT and CDR2 FYEKMQ (reference sequence). CDR3 in DNA: TGTGCCAGCAGCTTAAATCCACAGTACTATGGCTACACCTTC. Its protein is CASSLNPQYYGYTF. Looking up the rest from reference TRBV13 and TRBJ1-2 gives the full variable domain: AAGVIQSPRHLIKEKRETATLKCYPIPRHDTVYWYQQGPGQDPQFLISFYEKMQSDKGSIPDRFSAQQFSDYHSELNMSSLELGDSALYFCASSLNPQYYGYTFGSGTRLTVV.